These T cell receptor beta chains were read from a single sample in a study of blood T cell repertoires in COVID-19. Libraries were prepared by immunoSEQ multiplex PCR; TCRdb keeps only in-frame clonotypes and omits some of them. This table holds about 120,000 clones, approximately 80% found once. The sequenced sample consisted of peripheral blood. The receptors here all came from a man in his 70s with acute or convalescent COVID-19. The CDR3 runs from the conserved cysteine through the conserved F or W. The order of the fields is J gene, D gene, clone size, V gene, CDR3 DNA, CDR3 protein. A D gene is named only where the DNA matches it firmly. Clone size is not always given. Where it is, it says once, few, many or a class for expanded clones.

TRBJ2-1 NA NA TRBV3-1/TRBV3-2 TGTGCCAGCAGCCAAGATTCGAGAGACAATGAGCAGTTCTTC CASSQDSRDNEQFF
TRBJ1-3 NA NA TRBV11-2 TGTGCCAGCAGCCCATGGCGGGGGGGCTCCTCTGGAAACACCATATATTTT CASSPWRGGSSGNTIYF
TRBJ1-3 TRBD1 NA TRBV6-6 TGTGCCAGCAGGGAACAGGGGGCCCGAAACACCATATATTTT CASREQGARNTIYF
TRBJ2-5 TRBD2 NA TRBV9 TGTGCCAGCAGCGTATTCGGGACTAGCGAAGAGACCCAGTACTTC CASSVFGTSEETQYF
TRBJ1-2 NA NA TRBV19 TGTGCCAGTAGTACCCCGCTCTTACCTAGCTATGGCTACACCTTC CASSTPLLPSYGYTF
TRBJ1-6 TRBD1 NA TRBV29-1 TGCAGCGTTGAGTCAGACAGGGATTGCAATTCACCCCTCCACTTT CSVESDRDCNSPLHF
TRBJ1-5 NA few TRBV27 TGTGCCAGCAGTTTTGTACAGGGACGTCAGCCCCAGCATTTT CASSFVQGRQPQHF
TRBJ1-1 TRBD1 NA TRBV7-2 TGTGCCAGCAGCTTTATCGCCCAACAGGGGGAAGCTTTCTTT CASSFIAQQGEAFF
TRBJ2-7 TRBD1 NA TRBV15 TGTGCCACCAGCAGAGGAGGGACAGGGGGCAGTTACGAGCAGTACTTC CATSRGGTGGSYEQYF
TRBJ1-5 TRBD1 once TRBV6-2/TRBV6-3 TGTGCCAGCAGCCAGACAGGGAGGAATCAGCCCCAGCATTTT CASSQTGRNQPQHF
TRBJ2-7 NA NA TRBV6-2/TRBV6-3 TGTGCCAGCAGCCTACTTGCCTACGAGCAGTACTTC CASSLLAYEQYF
TRBJ2-7 NA NA TRBV7-9 TGTGCCAGCAGCTTATCAAACAGGGACGAGCAGTACTTC CASSLSNRDEQYF
TRBJ2-1 TRBD2 NA TRBV13 TGTGCCAGCAGCTTAGTGTCGCTAGCGGGAGTCTACAATGAGCAGTTCTTC CASSLVSLAGVYNEQFF
TRBJ2-7 NA few TRBV15 TGTGCCACCAGCACCGGCTCGACAGCCGCCTACGAGCAGTACTTC CATSTGSTAAYEQYF
TRBJ1-6 TRBD1 NA TRBV5-1 TGCGCCAGCACGTTAGGGACAGCCAATTCACCCCTCCACTTT CASTLGTANSPLHF
TRBJ2-2 TRBD1 NA TRBV6-5 TGTGCCAGCAGCCGGGACAGGGGATGGGCCGGGGAGCTGTTTTTT CASSRDRGWAGELFF
TRBJ1-3 TRBD1 NA TRBV7-2 TGTGCCAGCAGCTTAGCCAGGGGGACGCAAGGAACCTCTGGAAACACCATATATTTT CASSLARGTQGTSGNTIYF
TRBJ2-7 TRBD1 NA TRBV6-5 TGTGCCAGCAAACGGGGACAGGGAATATACGAGCAGTACTTC CASKRGQGIYEQYF
TRBJ1-4 NA NA TRBV5-4 TGTGCCAGCAGCCCAGGCGGGGTCGGCACTAATGAAAAACTGTTTTTT CASSPGGVGTNEKLFF
TRBJ1-6 TRBD1 NA TRBV7-9 TGTGCCAGCAGCGCCGGACAGGGGCCGAGCTCCTATAATTCACCCCTCCACTTT CASSAGQGPSSYNSPLHF
TRBJ2-5 TRBD2 NA TRBV5-6 TGTGCCAGCAGCTTGAATCCGGGGGGAGAGACCCAGTACTTC CASSLNPGGETQYF
TRBJ2-1 NA NA TRBV7-9 TGTGCCAGCAGCTTAGCCCCCCAGATCTCCTACAATGAGCAGTTCTTC CASSLAPQISYNEQFF
TRBJ1-4 NA NA TRBV19 TGTGCCAGTAGGCCCCAACAGGGAACTAATGAAAAACTGTTTTTT CASRPQQGTNEKLFF
TRBJ1-1 NA NA TRBV7-9 TGTGCCAGCAGCGAAGGACAACAGAACACTGAAGCTTTCTTT CASSEGQQNTEAFF
TRBJ1-5 TRBD1 NA TRBV27 TGTGCCAGCAGTTCTAAACAGGGGCAGCCCCAGCATTTT CASSSKQGQPQHF
TRBJ2-7 NA NA TRBV5-4 TGTGCCAGCAGCTTGGACTTGACCTACGAGCAGTACTTC CASSLDLTYEQYF
TRBJ2-1 TRBD1 once TRBV7-9 TGTGCCAGCAACAGGGGAGATAACAATGAGCAGTTCTTC CASNRGDNNEQFF
TRBJ2-3 NA NA TRBV6-5 TGTGCCAGCAGTTACTCGGAACTCCCTGCAGGAGATACGCAGTATTTT CASSYSELPAGDTQYF
TRBJ1-2 NA NA TRBV11-2 TGTGCCAGCAGCCTAGACGGACTCTATGGCTACACCTTC CASSLDGLYGYTF
TRBJ1-6 TRBD1 NA TRBV7-2 TGTGCCAGCAGCTTAGCCTCGGGACAGGGGAATTCACCCCTCCACTTT CASSLASGQGNSPLHF
TRBJ2-7 TRBD2 NA TRBV7-8 TGTGCCAGCAGCTTAGTGGTATCAGGACTAGCGGGAGCCGAATCCGAGCAGTACTTC CASSLVVSGLAGAESEQYF
TRBJ1-4 NA NA TRBV5-1 TGCGCCAGCAGCCTAACCCTGACAGGATCCAATGAAAAACTGTTTTTT CASSLTLTGSNEKLFF
TRBJ2-5 TRBD2 once TRBV15 TGTGCCACCAGCAGAGAACAGATCGGGAGGAGGGGAGAGACCCAGTACTTC CATSREQIGRRGETQYF
TRBJ2-3 NA NA TRBV21-1 TGTGCCAGCAGCAAAGTACCCTTTAGCGGGAGTTTTTCAGATACGCAGTATTTT CASSKVPFSGSFSDTQYF
TRBJ1-2 NA NA TRBV20-1 TGCAGTGCTAGTAGCGGTTCTGGTGGCTACACCTTC CSASSGSGGYTF
TRBJ2-7 TRBD2 once TRBV9 TGTGCCAGCAGCGAAGTAGCGGGATCCTACGAGCAGTACTTC CASSEVAGSYEQYF
TRBJ1-3 TRBD1 NA TRBV13 TGTGCCAGCAGACATTACAGGGGGCAAGAAAACACCATATATTTT CASRHYRGQENTIYF
TRBJ2-5 TRBD1 NA TRBV7-2 TGTGCCAGCAGCTTAACACGACAGGGCGAGACCCAGTACTTC CASSLTRQGETQYF
TRBJ2-1 NA NA TRBV30 TGTGCCTGGAGCGGGGTTGGGGAGCAGTTCTTC CAWSGVGEQFF
TRBJ2-1 NA NA TRBV6-5 TGTGCCAGCATCCACAGGCAGGGTGGGTTGGAGCAGTTCTTC CASIHRQGGLEQFF
TRBJ2-1 TRBD2 NA TRBV30 TGTGCCTGGAGTGTACTGATCGGGAGGGCCACCAATGAGCAGTTCTTC CAWSVLIGRATNEQFF
TRBJ2-5 TRBD1 NA TRBV5-1 TGCGCCAGCAGCTCGAAACCCCCGGGACAGGGACTCCAAGAGACCCAGTACTTC CASSSKPPGQGLQETQYF
TRBJ2-7 NA NA TRBV15 TGTGCCACCAGCAGAGAGGCAGGGGGAGGCTACGAGCAGTACTTC CATSREAGGGYEQYF
TRBJ2-7 TRBD1 NA TRBV7-2 TGTGCCAGCAGCCCCACAGGGGCCTACGAGCAGTACTTC CASSPTGAYEQYF
TRBJ2-5 TRBD2 NA TRBV3-1/TRBV3-2 TGTGCCAGCAGCCAAAGTTTTGGCGGGGGGGTCCAAGAGACCCAGTACTTC CASSQSFGGGVQETQYF
TRBJ2-7 NA NA TRBV5-1 TGCGCCAGCAACGATGCAAGCACCTCCTACGAGCAGTACTTC CASNDASTSYEQYF
TRBJ1-2 TRBD1 few TRBV5-6 TGTGCCAGCAGCAACCGGGACAGGGGGGACTATGGCTACACCTTC CASSNRDRGDYGYTF
TRBJ2-5 NA NA TRBV5-1 TGCGCCAGCAGCTTACAGGGATCACAAGAGACCCAGTACTTC CASSLQGSQETQYF
TRBJ1-5 NA NA TRBV5-5 TGTGCCAGCAGCTTGCTTCCCAACTTAAATCAGCCCCAGCATTTT CASSLLPNLNQPQHF
TRBJ2-1 NA NA TRBV9 TGTGCCAGCAGCGTAGGAGGGACATCAAGTGAGCAGTTCTTC CASSVGGTSSEQFF
TRBJ1-2 NA NA TRBV5-6 TGTGCCAGCAGCTTGTCGCAGGTCGGCAGTCCGTACTATGGCTACACCTTC CASSLSQVGSPYYGYTF